This T cell receptor beta chain emerged from a study of blood T cells in healthy people across ages. The second PCR ran roughly 6 to 11 cycles with a sample-barcoded 5' primer and J-beta primers. From the 5' RACE reads, TCRdb called clonotypes with MiXCR, one entry per CDR3 protein. The data show some 1,500,000 distinct CDR3 sequences, about 45% seen once. This clonotype was detected only a few times. Its antigen is as yet unknown. Findings and limits, study-wide: Roughly linear declines in TCR beta diversity per million T cells occurred with age. Long-lived donors exceeded aged donors in naive CD4+ cells and diversity.

Extractions gave at least 5.5 micrograms of total RNA per sample. This CDR3 spans 15 amino acids. The germline V gene has CDR1 MNHNY and CDR2 SVGAGI (reference sequence). The ends lost 7 bases at V and 6 bases at J; junction bases unmatched: 4. The sample taken for sequencing was blood. The TCR sequence derives from a woman under 30 in good health. The chain recombines TRBV6-6 with TRBJ1-6; 12 nucleotides agree with TRBD1. Here the CDR3 reads CASTRDRGLNSPLHF. Written as DNA, the CDR3 is TGTGCCAGCACACGGGACAGGGGGCTTAATTCACCCCTCCACTTT.